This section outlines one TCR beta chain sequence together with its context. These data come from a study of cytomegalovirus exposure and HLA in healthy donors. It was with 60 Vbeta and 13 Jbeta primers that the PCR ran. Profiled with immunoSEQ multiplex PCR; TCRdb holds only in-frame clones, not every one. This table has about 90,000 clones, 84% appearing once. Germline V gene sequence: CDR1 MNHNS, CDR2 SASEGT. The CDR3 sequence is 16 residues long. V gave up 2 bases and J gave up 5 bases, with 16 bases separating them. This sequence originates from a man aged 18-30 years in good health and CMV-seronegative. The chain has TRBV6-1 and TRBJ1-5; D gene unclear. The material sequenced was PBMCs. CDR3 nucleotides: TGTGCCAGCAGTGAAATCCTAACAGCACCACATCAGCCCCAGCATTTT. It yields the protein CASSEILTAPHQPQHF.